The rows below give T cell receptor beta chains drawn from one sample of a study of shared clonotypes between healthy human individuals. Repertoires were generated with immunoSEQ multiplex PCR, while TCRdb's copy carries only in-frame clones and drops some. The data show around 1.9 million clones, 93% seen once. Material for sequencing was naive CD8+ T cells from PBMCs. These receptors were collected from a man between 18 and 35 years old in good health. Some clones in this sample may be carry-over from other donors' samples. Each CDR3 is given with its conserved first and last residue. The D gene is left open where the match is weak. For some rows the clone size is stated as once, few or many, or as a class when expanded; others skip it.

clone size	D gene	V gene	J gene	CDR3 protein	CDR3 DNA
.	.	TRBV6-5	TRBJ2-3	CASSYGGGADTQYF	TGTGCCAGCAGTTATGGGGGCGGGGCAGATACGCAGTATTTT
.	.	TRBV30	TRBJ2-1	CAWSVLRGEQFF	TGTGCCTGGAGTGTTTTGCGGGGTGAGCAGTTCTTC
.	.	TRBV28	TRBJ1-5	CASSPDGYNQPQHF	TGTGCCAGCAGTCCCGACGGATACAATCAGCCCCAGCATTTT
.	.	TRBV15	TRBJ1-4	CATSRPTEGPYNEKLFF	TGTGCCACCAGCAGACCGACTGAGGGGCCTTATAATGAAAAACTGTTTTTT
.	.	TRBV5-4	TRBJ2-7	CASSDRTNPHEQYF	TGTGCCAGCAGCGACAGGACTAATCCCCACGAGCAGTACTTC
.	.	TRBV5-6	TRBJ2-1	CASSLERTIYNEQFF	TGTGCCAGCAGCTTGGAACGAACAATATACAATGAGCAGTTCTTC
.	TRBD1	TRBV28	TRBJ2-7	CASSFSGGGYEQYF	TGTGCCAGCAGTTTTTCAGGGGGTGGTTACGAGCAGTACTTC
once	.	TRBV4-1	TRBJ2-7	CASSQLVQASYEQYF	TGCGCCAGCAGCCAATTGGTACAGGCTTCGTACGAGCAGTACTTC
.	.	TRBV10-3	TRBJ2-1	CAISVGPSSYNEQFF	TGTGCCATCAGTGTGGGGCCTAGCTCCTACAATGAGCAGTTCTTC
.	.	TRBV27	TRBJ2-2	CASSSEQVSNTGELFF	TGTGCCAGCAGCTCTGAACAGGTCTCAAACACCGGGGAGCTGTTTTTT
once	TRBD2	TRBV11-2	TRBJ2-7	CASSGRPGLAGSGGEQYF	TGTGCCAGCAGCGGACGTCCGGGACTAGCGGGCTCCGGTGGGGAGCAGTACTTC
.	.	TRBV29-1	TRBJ2-7	CSVLITREQYF	TGCAGCGTTTTAATAACGCGCGAGCAGTACTTC
.	.	TRBV28	TRBJ1-1	CASSLRRQFEAFF	TGTGCCAGCAGTTTACGGAGGCAGTTTGAAGCTTTCTTT
.	TRBD1	TRBV28	TRBJ1-1	CASSPDRGYLNTEAFF	TGTGCCAGCAGTCCGGACAGGGGGTATCTGAACACTGAAGCTTTCTTT
.	TRBD1	TRBV27	TRBJ2-7	CASSGRTGSSPLSYEQYF	TGTGCCAGCAGTGGCCGGACAGGGAGTTCCCCTCTCTCCTACGAGCAGTACTTC
.	TRBD1	TRBV7-2	TRBJ2-1	CASSLVRTGEQDEQFF	TGTGCCAGCAGCTTAGTGCGGACAGGGGAGCAGGATGAGCAGTTCTTC
.	.	TRBV10-3	TRBJ2-1	CAISRDVEQFF	TGTGCCATCAGCCGGGACGTTGAGCAGTTCTTC
.	TRBD2	TRBV27	TRBJ2-3	CASNPSGEGSTQYF	TGTGCCAGCAACCCATCGGGGGAGGGCAGTACGCAGTATTTT
.	.	TRBV25-1	TRBJ2-7	CASRSTYEQYF	TGTGCCAGCAGATCGACCTACGAGCAGTACTTC
.	.	TRBV13	TRBJ2-3	CASSLGTQFTDTQYF	TGTGCCAGCAGCCTTGGGACTCAGTTCACAGATACGCAGTATTTT
.	.	TRBV13	TRBJ1-1	CASSSSLVGNWMNTEAFF	TGTGCCAGCAGCTCCTCCCTGGTGGGCAATTGGATGAACACTGAAGCTTTCTTT
.	TRBD2	TRBV2	TRBJ2-1	CASRGLAGGVVEQFF	TGTGCCAGCAGGGGACTAGCGGGAGGGGTTGTTGAGCAGTTCTTC
.	.	TRBV7-9	TRBJ2-7	CASSRDGYEQYF	TGTGCCAGCAGCCGGGATGGCTACGAGCAGTACTTC
.	.	TRBV5-6	TRBJ2-7	CASTKGGLYEQYF	TGTGCCAGCACGAAGGGGGGTCTCTACGAGCAGTACTTC
.	.	TRBV11-2	TRBJ2-5	CASSLVGLARETQYF	TGTGCCAGCAGCTTAGTCGGGTTAGCGAGAGAGACCCAGTACTTC
few	TRBD1	TRBV7-9	TRBJ1-1	CASSLGDSQGAFF	TGTGCCAGCAGCTTAGGGGACAGCCAGGGAGCTTTCTTT
once	.	TRBV7-9	TRBJ2-5	CASSPPIPGNQETQYF	TGTGCCAGCAGCCCCCCGATTCCGGGGAACCAAGAGACCCAGTACTTC
.	.	TRBV7-6	TRBJ2-7	CASSLDRVQGPPTSEQYF	TGTGCCAGCAGCTTAGACAGGGTCCAAGGGCCCCCCACCTCGGAGCAGTACTTC
.	.	TRBV4-1	TRBJ2-3	CASSQDAGTSTDTQYF	TGCGCCAGCAGCCAAGATGCCGGTACTAGCACAGATACGCAGTATTTT
.	.	TRBV5-6	TRBJ1-1	CASTMSELKMNTEAFF	TGTGCCAGCACCATGTCGGAGCTTAAGATGAACACTGAAGCTTTCTTT
.	TRBD1	TRBV5-4	TRBJ2-1	CASSWGQEHNEQFF	TGTGCCAGCAGCTGGGGACAGGAACACAATGAGCAGTTCTTC
once	.	TRBV10-3	TRBJ2-5	CAIRTAAQETQYF	TGTGCCATCAGGACGGCGGCCCAAGAGACCCAGTACTTC
once	.	TRBV10-3	TRBJ1-3	CAISDPNGLEDPFSGNTIYF	TGTGCCATCAGTGACCCAAACGGACTGGAGGACCCTTTCTCTGGAAACACCATATATTTT
.	TRBD2	TRBV27	TRBJ2-1	CASSLGAGSYNEQFF	TGTGCCAGCAGTTTAGGAGCGGGATCGTACAATGAGCAGTTCTTC
.	.	TRBV10-1	TRBJ1-5	CASKVYSNQPQHF	TGCGCCAGCAAGGTCTATAGCAATCAGCCCCAGCATTTT
.	.	TRBV27	TRBJ2-1	CATGGRHEQFF	TGTGCCACTGGTGGGCGGCATGAGCAGTTCTTC
.	TRBD1	TRBV11-2	TRBJ2-2	CASSLGSDREFGGELFF	TGTGCCAGCAGCTTGGGCAGCGACAGGGAGTTTGGCGGGGAGCTGTTTTTT
.	TRBD1	TRBV7-8	TRBJ1-2	CASSRTGQGYGYTF	TGTGCCAGCAGCCGCACGGGACAGGGTTATGGCTACACCTTC
few	.	TRBV7-9	TRBJ1-1	CASRLIAGNTEAFF	TGTGCCAGCAGGTTAATCGCGGGGAACACTGAAGCTTTCTTT
.	.	TRBV11-2	TRBJ2-5	CASSFDYPETQYF	TGTGCCAGCAGCTTCGACTACCCAGAAACCCAGTACTTC
few	.	TRBV28	TRBJ1-1	CASSSDSEAFF	TGTGCCAGCAGTTCCGACTCTGAAGCTTTCTTT
.	.	TRBV19	TRBJ1-2	CASSISADSAYGYTF	TGTGCCAGTAGTATTTCGGCGGACAGTGCCTATGGCTACACCTTC
.	.	TRBV5-6	TRBJ2-6	CASSWDSGANVLTF	TGTGCCAGCAGCTGGGACTCTGGGGCCAACGTCCTGACTTTC
.	TRBD1	TRBV4-1	TRBJ2-2	CASSQGGETGTAWLPGELFF	TGCGCCAGCAGCCAAGGGGGAGAGACCGGGACAGCCTGGCTTCCCGGGGAGCTGTTTTTT
.	.	TRBV2	TRBJ2-7	CASRQDPAGEQYF	TGTGCCAGCAGGCAAGATCCGGCCGGCGAGCAGTACTTC
.	TRBD1	TRBV19	TRBJ1-5	CASSIDGTGVGAQHF	TGTGCCAGTAGTATAGATGGGACAGGAGTGGGAGCCCAGCATTTT
.	TRBD2	TRBV11-3	TRBJ2-1	CASSLGTSGSNEQFF	TGTGCCAGCAGCTTGGGGACTAGCGGGAGTAATGAGCAGTTCTTC